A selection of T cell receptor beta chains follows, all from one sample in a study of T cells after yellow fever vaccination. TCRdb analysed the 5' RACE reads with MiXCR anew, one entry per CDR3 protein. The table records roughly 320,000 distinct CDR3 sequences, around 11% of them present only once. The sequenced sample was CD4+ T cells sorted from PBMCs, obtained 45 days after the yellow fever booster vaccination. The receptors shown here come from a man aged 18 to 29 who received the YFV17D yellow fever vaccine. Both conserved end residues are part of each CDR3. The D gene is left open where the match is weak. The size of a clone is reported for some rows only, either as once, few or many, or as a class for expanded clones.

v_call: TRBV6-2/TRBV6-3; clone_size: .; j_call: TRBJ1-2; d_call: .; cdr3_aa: CASSDGLGNYGYTF; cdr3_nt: TGTGCCAGCAGCGACGGCCTAGGTAACTATGGCTACACCTTC
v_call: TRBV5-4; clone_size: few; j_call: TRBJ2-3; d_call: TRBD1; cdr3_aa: CASRFDRGTDTQYF; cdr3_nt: TGTGCCAGCCGATTCGACAGGGGCACAGATACGCAGTATTTT
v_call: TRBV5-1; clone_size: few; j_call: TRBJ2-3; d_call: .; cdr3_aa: CASSLLGGAPTDTQYF; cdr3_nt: TGCGCCAGCAGCCTCCTAGGGGGGGCCCCCACAGATACGCAGTATTTT
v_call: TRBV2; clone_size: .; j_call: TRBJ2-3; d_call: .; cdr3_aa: CASDSDTDTQYF; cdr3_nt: TGTGCCAGCGACAGCGACACAGATACGCAGTATTTT
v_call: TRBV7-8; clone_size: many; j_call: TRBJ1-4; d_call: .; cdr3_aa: CASSEDTGREKLFF; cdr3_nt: TGTGCCAGCAGCGAGGACACGGGCCGCGAAAAACTGTTTTTT
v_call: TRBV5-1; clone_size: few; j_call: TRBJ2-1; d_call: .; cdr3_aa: CASSLSAGDDEQFF; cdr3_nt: TGCGCCAGCAGCTTGTCTGCCGGCGACGATGAGCAGTTCTTC
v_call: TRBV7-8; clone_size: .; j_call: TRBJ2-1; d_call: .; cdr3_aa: CASSLARLVVDEQFF; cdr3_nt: TGTGCCAGCAGCTTAGCAAGGCTAGTTGTCGATGAGCAGTTCTTC
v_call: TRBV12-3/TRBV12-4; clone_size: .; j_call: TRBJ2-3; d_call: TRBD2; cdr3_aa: CASRPATSGGAYTQYF; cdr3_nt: TGTGCCAGCAGACCCGCCACTAGCGGGGGGGCGTATACGCAGTATTTT
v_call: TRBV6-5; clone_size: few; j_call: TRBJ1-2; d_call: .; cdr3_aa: CASSYVVGNYGYTF; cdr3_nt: TGTGCCAGCAGTTACGTCGTGGGCAACTATGGCTACACCTTC
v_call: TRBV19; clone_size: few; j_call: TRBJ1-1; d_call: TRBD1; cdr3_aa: CASSIPPRTGQKAHAFF; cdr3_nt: TGTGCCAGTAGTATCCCGCCCCGGACAGGGCAAAAGGCCCATGCTTTCTTT
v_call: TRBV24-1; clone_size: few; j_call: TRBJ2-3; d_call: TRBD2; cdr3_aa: CATSPYGGGTDTQYF; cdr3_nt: TGTGCCACCAGTCCGTACGGGGGGGGGACAGATACGCAGTATTTT
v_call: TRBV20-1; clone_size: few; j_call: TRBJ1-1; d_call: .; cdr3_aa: CSARSGHTEAFF; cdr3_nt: TGCAGTGCTAGAAGTGGGCACACTGAAGCTTTCTTT
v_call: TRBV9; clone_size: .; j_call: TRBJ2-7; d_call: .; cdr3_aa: CASSVDGTSGYEQYF; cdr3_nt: TGTGCCAGCAGCGTAGACGGGACCTCGGGATACGAGCAGTACTTC
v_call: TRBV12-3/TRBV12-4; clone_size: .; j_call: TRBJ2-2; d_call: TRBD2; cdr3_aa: CASSPLTSGGFGGELFF; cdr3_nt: TGTGCCAGCAGTCCCCTGACTAGCGGGGGTTTCGGCGGGGAGCTGTTTTTT
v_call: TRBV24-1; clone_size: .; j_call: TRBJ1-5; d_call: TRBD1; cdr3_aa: CATSDLPGQVHF; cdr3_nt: TGTGCCACCAGTGATTTGCCAGGACAGGTACATTTT
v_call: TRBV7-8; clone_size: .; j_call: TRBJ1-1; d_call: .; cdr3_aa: CASSREVLNTEAFF; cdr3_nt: TGTGCCAGCAGCCGCGAGGTTTTGAACACTGAAGCTTTCTTT
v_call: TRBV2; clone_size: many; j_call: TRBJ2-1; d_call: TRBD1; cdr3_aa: CASSGQGYWEQFF; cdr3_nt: TGTGCCAGCAGTGGACAGGGTTATTGGGAGCAGTTCTTC
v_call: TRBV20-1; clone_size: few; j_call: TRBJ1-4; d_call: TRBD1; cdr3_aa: CSASLQGAKKLFF; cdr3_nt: TGCAGTGCTAGCCTACAGGGGGCTAAAAAACTGTTTTTT
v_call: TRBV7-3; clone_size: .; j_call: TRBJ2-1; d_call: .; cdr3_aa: CASSQISGAHNEQFF; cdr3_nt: TGTGCCAGCAGCCAGATCTCAGGGGCCCACAATGAGCAGTTCTTC
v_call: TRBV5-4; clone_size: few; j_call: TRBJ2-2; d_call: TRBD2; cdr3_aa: CASSLAGAGGNTGELFF; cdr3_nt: TGTGCCAGCAGCTTGGCCGGAGCGGGGGGGAACACCGGGGAGCTGTTTTTT
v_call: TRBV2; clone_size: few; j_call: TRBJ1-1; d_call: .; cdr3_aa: CASSGLANTEAFF; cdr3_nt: TGTGCCAGCAGTGGATTAGCGAACACTGAAGCTTTCTTT
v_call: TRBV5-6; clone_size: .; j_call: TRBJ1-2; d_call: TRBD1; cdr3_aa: CASSPRTTGVYGYTF; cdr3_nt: TGTGCCAGCAGCCCCAGGACGACAGGGGTCTATGGCTACACCTTC
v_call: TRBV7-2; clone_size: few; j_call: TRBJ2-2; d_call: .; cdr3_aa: CASSLFRKNTGELFF; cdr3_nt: TGTGCCAGCAGCTTATTCCGAAAGAACACCGGGGAGCTGTTTTTT
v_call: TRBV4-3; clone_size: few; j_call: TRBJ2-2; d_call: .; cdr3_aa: CASSHRVRNRETGELFF; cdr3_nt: TGCGCCAGCAGCCATCGGGTACGAAACAGGGAAACCGGGGAGCTGTTTTTT
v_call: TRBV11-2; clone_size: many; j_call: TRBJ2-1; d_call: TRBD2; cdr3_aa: CASSRLAGGPNEQFF; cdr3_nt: TGTGCCAGCAGTAGACTAGCGGGGGGTCCCAATGAGCAGTTCTTC
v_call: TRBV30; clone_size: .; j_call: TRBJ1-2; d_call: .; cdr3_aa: CAWSNSYGYTF; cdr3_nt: TGTGCCTGGAGTAACAGCTATGGCTACACCTTC
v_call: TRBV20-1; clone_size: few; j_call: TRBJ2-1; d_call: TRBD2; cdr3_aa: CSVPRWAGGSQNEQFF; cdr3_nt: TGCAGTGTCCCCCGGTGGGCGGGGGGGTCACAAAATGAGCAGTTCTTC
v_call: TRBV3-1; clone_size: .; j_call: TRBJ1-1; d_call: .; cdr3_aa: CASSQSSMNTEAFF; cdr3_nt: TGTGCCAGCAGCCAGTCGTCTATGAACACTGAAGCTTTCTTT
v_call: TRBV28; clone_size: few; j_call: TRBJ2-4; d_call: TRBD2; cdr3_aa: CASALGPSGRQNIQYF; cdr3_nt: TGTGCCAGCGCCCTCGGGCCTAGCGGTCGCCAAAACATTCAGTACTTC
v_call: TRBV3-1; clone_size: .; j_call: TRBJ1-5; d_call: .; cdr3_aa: CASSQNLGIDPQHF; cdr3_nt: TGTGCCAGCAGCCAAAATCTTGGGATTGACCCCCAGCATTTT
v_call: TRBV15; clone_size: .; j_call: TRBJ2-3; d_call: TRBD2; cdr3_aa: CATRPLAEGTDTQYF; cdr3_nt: TGTGCCACCAGGCCGCTAGCGGAGGGTACAGATACGCAGTATTTT
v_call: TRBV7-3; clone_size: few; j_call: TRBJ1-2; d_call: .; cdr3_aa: CASSSSTGRGGPTF; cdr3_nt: TGTGCCAGCAGCTCCTCGACCGGGAGGGGAGGACCAACCTTC
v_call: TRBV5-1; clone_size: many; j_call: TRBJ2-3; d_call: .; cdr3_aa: CASSLVGRLTDTQYF; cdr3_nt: TGCGCCAGCAGCTTGGTCGGCAGGCTCACAGATACGCAGTATTTT
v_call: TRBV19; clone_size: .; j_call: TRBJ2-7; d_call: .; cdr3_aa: CASSPGTESSYEQYF; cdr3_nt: TGTGCCAGTAGTCCCGGGACGGAGAGCTCCTACGAGCAGTACTTC
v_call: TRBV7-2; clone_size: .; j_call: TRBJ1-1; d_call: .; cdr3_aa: CASGRVRNTEAFF; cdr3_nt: TGTGCCAGCGGAAGGGTCCGGAACACTGAAGCTTTCTTT
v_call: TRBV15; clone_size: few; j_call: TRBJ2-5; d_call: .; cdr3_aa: CATSRDMGEETQYF; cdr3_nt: TGTGCCACCAGCAGAGATATGGGGGAAGAGACCCAGTACTTC